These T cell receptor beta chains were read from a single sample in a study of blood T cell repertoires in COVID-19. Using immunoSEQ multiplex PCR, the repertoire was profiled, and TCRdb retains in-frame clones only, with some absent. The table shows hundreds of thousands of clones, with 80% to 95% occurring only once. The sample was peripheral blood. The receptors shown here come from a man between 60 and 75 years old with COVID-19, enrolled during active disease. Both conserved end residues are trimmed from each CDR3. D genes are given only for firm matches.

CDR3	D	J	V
ASSLMAGRAYEQY	TRBD2	TRBJ2-7	TRBV7-3
AWGLTTNYGYT	-	TRBJ1-2	TRBV30
ASSGQGRTDTQY	TRBD1	TRBJ2-3	TRBV2
ASSFLAGGRDGYT	TRBD1	TRBJ1-2	TRBV6-2/TRBV6-3
ASSIGTGIQPQH	TRBD1	TRBJ1-5	TRBV19
ASSLAGTTYNEQF	-	TRBJ2-1	TRBV7-2
ASSSYDRGLRNTEAF	TRBD1	TRBJ1-1	TRBV11-2
ASSSGVQSTGANVLT	-	TRBJ2-6	TRBV27
ASSPPGQVSYEQY	TRBD1	TRBJ2-7	TRBV18
ASSLGRWGQSNEKLF	TRBD1	TRBJ1-4	TRBV5-1
ASSIYGGASNEQF	TRBD2	TRBJ2-1	TRBV19
ASSPGTSGLMGSYNEQF	TRBD2	TRBJ2-1	TRBV18
ASSPQGLNRNSPLH	TRBD1	TRBJ1-6	TRBV11-2
SAFGGNEQF	TRBD2	TRBJ2-1	TRBV20-1
ATSRKNRVGTEAF	-	TRBJ1-1	TRBV15
ASSQRGQGEEQY	TRBD1	TRBJ2-7	TRBV5-1
ASRLLLTAYNEQF	-	TRBJ2-1	TRBV5-1
SVADAGRRTEAF	-	TRBJ1-1	TRBV29-1
ASRIRGSGNTIY	TRBD1	TRBJ1-3	TRBV6-5
ASGDRENTGELF	TRBD1	TRBJ2-2	TRBV9
ASSIVQDQPQH	-	TRBJ1-5	TRBV19
ATSRDGQGNTIY	-	TRBJ1-3	TRBV15
ASSLAPGSGGADTQY	-	TRBJ2-3	TRBV5-5
ASRGQAGGGYT	TRBD1	TRBJ1-2	TRBV2
ASGLGPTGELF	-	TRBJ2-2	TRBV12-5
AWSVTPTYEQY	-	TRBJ2-7	TRBV30
ASSLAGTSGIVADTQY	TRBD2	TRBJ2-3	TRBV11-2
ASSRTQRQGRSGEQY	TRBD1	TRBJ2-7	TRBV5-8
ASGTGQIHNEQF	TRBD1	TRBJ2-1	TRBV12-5
ASSPSRGQETQY	-	TRBJ2-5	TRBV18
ASSFGGNQPQH	-	TRBJ1-5	TRBV5-5
ASSRTGGAENEQF	TRBD1	TRBJ2-1	TRBV4-1
ASSLGQGDYEQY	-	TRBJ2-7	TRBV7-2
ASSWGQPGSTDTQY	TRBD1	TRBJ2-3	TRBV9
ASSLSWGATNEKLF	-	TRBJ1-4	TRBV5-1
ASRTGQGAYEQY	TRBD1	TRBJ2-7	TRBV6-6
ASSSPLVDRGDTEAF	TRBD1	TRBJ1-1	TRBV7-9
ASSQGTGGERQSRRSNEQF	TRBD1	TRBJ2-1	TRBV3-1/TRBV3-2
ASSLDRSYGYT	-	TRBJ1-2	TRBV11-2
ASTVPGTGAYEQY	TRBD1	TRBJ2-7	TRBV28
ASSSWQRDNYGYT	-	TRBJ1-2	TRBV18
ASSQTEVWTDTQY	-	TRBJ2-3	TRBV5-6
ASSLAATGYT	-	TRBJ1-2	TRBV5-6
ASSPQKGLRTQY	-	TRBJ2-3	TRBV3-1/TRBV3-2
ASSLLGGPAIDEQF	-	TRBJ2-1	TRBV11-2
SARRNTEAF	-	TRBJ1-1	TRBV20-1
ASSRDRDRPQH	TRBD1	TRBJ1-5	TRBV12-3/TRBV12-4
SVNRGFGGYT	-	TRBJ1-2	TRBV29-1
ASSGTMNTEAF	-	TRBJ1-1	TRBV9
ASSFSIPDTQY	-	TRBJ2-3	TRBV7-7
ASSGHVNTEAF	-	TRBJ1-1	TRBV28
ASSLGGRNFYNEQF	-	TRBJ2-1	TRBV13
ASSQAGYEQY	-	TRBJ2-7	TRBV3-1/TRBV3-2